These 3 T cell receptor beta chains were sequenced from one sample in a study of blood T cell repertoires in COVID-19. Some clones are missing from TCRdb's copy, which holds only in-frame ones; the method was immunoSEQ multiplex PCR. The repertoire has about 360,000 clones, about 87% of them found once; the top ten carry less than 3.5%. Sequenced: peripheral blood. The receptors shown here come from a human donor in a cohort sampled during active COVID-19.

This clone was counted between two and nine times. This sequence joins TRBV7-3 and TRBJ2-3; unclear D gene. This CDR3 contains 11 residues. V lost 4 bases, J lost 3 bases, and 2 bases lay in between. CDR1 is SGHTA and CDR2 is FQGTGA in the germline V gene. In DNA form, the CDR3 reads TGTGCCAGCAGCTCGACAGATACGCAGTATTTT. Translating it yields CASSSTDTQYF.

CDR3 loop: CASSPLTGNGGELFF. The CDR3, as DNA: TGTGCCAGCAGCCCTCTGACAGGGAACGGCGGGGAGCTGTTTTTT. This chain uses TRBV7-9 with TRBJ2-2; 7 positions agree with TRBD1. This CDR3 is 15 amino acids long. V lost 5 bases to trimming and J lost 7 bases; unmatched junction nucleotides: 10. CDR1 and CDR2 (germline): SEHNR, FQNEAQ (reference sequence).

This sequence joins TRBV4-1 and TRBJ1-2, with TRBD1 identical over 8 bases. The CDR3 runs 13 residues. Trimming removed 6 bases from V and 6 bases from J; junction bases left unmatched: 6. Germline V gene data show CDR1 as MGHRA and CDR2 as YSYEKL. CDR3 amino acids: CASRGTGGDGYTF. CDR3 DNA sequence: TGCGCCAGCAGAGGGACAGGCGGTGATGGCTACACCTTC.